This T cell receptor beta chain was documented in a study of PD-L1 blockade in urothelial cancer. Synthetic spike-ins, TCR analog templates, were added into each PCR. The assay was immunoSEQ multiplex PCR, and TCRdb's table has in-frame clones only and misses some. The table includes roughly 40,000 clones, around four fifths detected once. V dropped 3 bases and J dropped 5; count of bases not matched to a gene: 7. Germline V gives CDR1 SNHLY, CDR2 FYNNEI. The CDR3 sequence is 14 residues long. The chain recombines TRBV2 with TRBJ2-7; TRBD1 matches at 7 bases. Here the sequenced sample was PBMCs, taken around atezolizumab (anti-PD-L1) treatment. This sequence originates from a man aged 55 to 70 with urothelial cancer. The CDR3, as DNA: TGTGCCAGCAGTGACAACAGGGGAAGGGACGAGCAGTACTTC. Its translation is CASSDNRGRDEQYF.